The 28 T cell receptor beta chains presented below share a single source sample, sequenced in a study of pediatric ulcerative colitis. Method: immunoSEQ multiplex PCR; TCRdb's copy keeps in-frame clones and lacks some. The sample lists some 37,000 clones; more than 70% were seen once. The rectum was sampled with one to two pinch biopsies at colonoscopy. The sequenced sample consisted of gut tissue. These receptors were taken from a boy under 18 with moderate ulcerative colitis.

V gene TRBV2 combines with J gene TRBJ2-1, with 9 bases that match TRBD2. The V segment lost 2 bases and the J segment 5 bases; nucleotides outside the gene matches: 13. Germline lookup yields CDR1 SNHLY and CDR2 FYNNEI. The CDR3 runs 18 residues. Here the CDR3 DNA reads TGTGCCAGCAGTGAATGGGGAAGAAGGGGACTAGCAGACAATGAGCAGTTCTTC. Its protein product is CASSEWGRRGLADNEQFF. The variable domain in full, with the rest retrieved from reference TRBV2 and TRBJ2-1, is EPEVTQTPSHQVTQMGQEVILRCVPISNHLYFYWYRQILGQKVEFLVSFYNNEISEKSEIFDDQFSVERPDGSNFTLKIRSTKLEDSAMYFCASSEWGRRGLADNEQFFGPGTRLTVL.

V and J are TRBV11-2 and TRBJ1-6; TRBD1 matches 7 bases. The CDR3 totals 15 residues. Looked up from germline, CDR1 is SGHAT and CDR2 is FQNNGV. V lost 2 bases and J lost 5; bases outside the gene matches: 3. The CDR3 protein is CASSLSTGDNSPLHF. The CDR3 region has the DNA TGTGCCAGCAGCTTATCCACAGGGGATAATTCACCCCTCCACTTT.

V gene TRBV5-5 combines with J gene TRBJ2-7; D not certain. Per germline, CDR1 SGHKS and CDR2 YYEKEE (reference sequence). Trimming stripped 0 bases from V and 5 bases from J, with 9 bases between. CDR3 size: 13 residues. CDR3 residues: CASSLARYNEQYF. The CDR3 DNA reads TGTGCCAGCAGCTTGGCTCGGTATAACGAGCAGTACTTC.

This clone was recorded once. The rearrangement links TRBV7-3 to TRBJ1-6, with unresolved D. Germline V lookup: CDR1 SGHTA, CDR2 FQGTGA. The CDR3 loop spans 14 amino acids. V gave up 2 bases and J gave up 10 bases, with 12 bases separating them. The CDR3 sequence is CASSLEGSGSPLHF. The CDR3 region has the DNA TGTGCCAGCAGCTTAGAGGGTAGCGGCTCACCCCTCCACTTT.

This chain links TRBV18 with TRBJ1-1, with a possible D match to TRBD1 (5 bases). This CDR3 is built from 13 residues. V lost 5 bases to trimming and J lost 3 bases, with 10 bases between them. The germline V gene encodes CDR1 KGHSH and CDR2 LQKENI. CDR3 nucleotide sequence: TGTGCCAGCTCAGAGGCAGGGTACACTGAAGCTTTCTTT. Translated, it gives CASSEAGYTEAFF.

The chain carries TRBV28 and TRBJ2-7; D could derive from TRBD1 or TRBD2 (5 bases each). There are 14 residues in the CDR3. The germline V gene has CDR1 MDHEN and CDR2 SYDVKM. With 6 bases removed from V and 4 bases from J, the gap between germline ends came to 16 bases. The DNA of the CDR3 is TGTGCCAGCAGGTCGTGGGGGAGAGAATACGAGCAGTACTTC. Encoded protein: CASRSWGREYEQYF. Using reference TRBV28 and TRBJ2-7 for the parts outside the CDR3, the full variable domain is DVKVTQSSRYLVKRTGEKVFLECVQDMDHENMFWYRQDPGLGLRLIYFSYDVKMKEKGDIPEGYSVSREKKERFSLILESASTNQTSMYLCASRSWGREYEQYFGPGTRLTVT.

The chain couples TRBV7-6 to TRBJ2-1, with D possibly being TRBD1 (7 bases). Deletions cut 2 bases from V and 0 bases from J, with 8 bases between. Germline CDR1 reads SGHVS; CDR2 reads FNYEAQ. The CDR3 runs to 15 residues. The CDR3 here is CASSLQGGSYNEQFF. The CDR3 bases are TGTGCCAGCAGCTTACAGGGGGGCTCCTACAATGAGCAGTTCTTC.

This clone was observed a few times. This chain connects TRBV5-1 to TRBJ2-7; 12 positions match TRBD2. V dropped 2 bases and J dropped 6; count of bases not matched to a gene: 6. CDR1 is SGHRS and CDR2 is YFSETQ in the germline V gene. The CDR3 extends over 15 amino acids. CDR3 bases: TGCGCCAGCAGCTTCCAGACTAGCGGGAGCGGCGAGCAGTACTTC. The encoded protein is CASSFQTSGSGEQYF.

This clone appeared a few times. The chain employs TRBV7-9 and TRBJ1-1; 7 bases are a match to TRBD1. V was pared by 6 bases and J by 3 bases, with 4 bases of the junction left unmatched. This CDR3 region has 13 residues. Germline V lookup: CDR1 SEHNR, CDR2 FQNEAQ (reference sequence). The CDR3 spells CASRPTGDTEAFF. As DNA, the CDR3 is TGTGCCAGCAGACCTACAGGGGACACTGAAGCTTTCTTT.

V and J are TRBV6-6 and TRBJ1-5; TRBD1 agrees at 8 bases. V shed 4 bases, J shed 0 bases, and the junction held 5 bases outside the gene matches. The V gene's germline CDR1 is MNHNY and CDR2 SVGAGI (reference sequence). The CDR3 is 16 residues long. The CDR3 here is CASSFGTGHSNQPQHF. The CDR3 DNA reads as TGTGCCAGCAGTTTTGGGACAGGCCATAGCAATCAGCCCCAGCATTTT.

The rearrangement joins TRBV11-2 to TRBJ2-1, with 10 bases lining up with TRBD2. J gave up 7 bases and V 1 base, and 7 bases lay outside the gene matches. The germline V gene encodes CDR1 SGHAT and CDR2 FQNNGV. This CDR3 is built from 16 residues. CDR3 amino acids: CASSLGPGTSVNEQFF. The CDR3 DNA reads as TGTGCCAGCAGCTTAGGCCCCGGGACTAGCGTTAATGAGCAGTTCTTC.

There are a few counts of this clone. This chain links TRBV15 with TRBJ2-7, with 10 bases that match TRBD2. Germline V CDR1 and CDR2: LNHNV, YYDKDF (reference sequence). CDR3 size: 16 residues. Trimming removed 3 bases from V and 6 bases from J; junction bases left unmatched: 11. CDR3 bases: TGTGCCACCAGCAGGGGCGGGAGCGGGAGGGCCCCCGAGCAGTACTTC. Translated, it gives CATSRGGSGRAPEQYF.

The V and J genes are TRBV4-2 and TRBJ2-2, with D maybe TRBD1 (5 bases). This CDR3 is built from 16 residues. CDR1 is LGHNA and CDR2 is YNFKEQ in the germline V gene. Deletions cut 4 bases from V and 0 bases from J, with 12 bases between. The CDR3 loop reads CASSRETATNTGELFF. In DNA, the CDR3 is TGTGCCAGCAGCCGAGAGACAGCTACGAACACCGGGGAGCTGTTTTTT.

The chain joins TRBV5-1 to TRBJ1-1, with a weak D call TRBD1 (5 bases). CDR1 is SGHRS, CDR2 YFSETQ, per germline. The V end lost 3 bases, the J end lost 4 bases, and 13 bases lay between the germline ends. The CDR3 is 14 residues long. CDR3 in DNA: TGCGCCAGCAGCTCGCAGGGCGGGGGCACTGAAGCTTTCTTT. Its translation: CASSSQGGGTEAFF.

The chain has TRBV19 and TRBJ2-7; D may correspond to TRBD1 or TRBD2 (5 bases each). Germline V gene lookup returns CDR1 LNHDA and CDR2 SQIVND (reference sequence). CDR3 length equals 14 residues. The germline V and J ends were trimmed by 5 bases and 4 bases, with 15 bases remaining between them. CDR3 coding DNA: TGTGCCAGTAGTCCCGCTGAGGGGTCGTACGAGCAGTACTTC. It translates to CASSPAEGSYEQYF.

The chain uses TRBV5-5 and TRBJ1-1; TRBD1 might be the D (6 bases). The CDR3 has 15 amino acids. Germline-derived CDR1 and CDR2 are SGHKS and YYEKEE (reference sequence). Trimming left V 3 bases short and J 5 bases short, with 17 bases between. This chain's CDR3 is CASSSVGQRGTEAFF. The CDR3 coding sequence is TGTGCCAGCAGCTCGGTGGGGCAGAGGGGGACTGAAGCTTTCTTT.

This clone occurred once. The chain couples TRBV7-3 to TRBJ1-6; 7 nucleotides match TRBD1. This CDR3 contains 14 residues. Looked up from germline, CDR1 is SGHTA and CDR2 is FQGTGA. The ends lost 5 bases at V and 3 bases at J; junction bases unmatched: 1. CDR3 DNA sequence: TGTGCCAGCAGCGGGACAGTCTATAATTCACCCCTCCACTTT. Amino acid sequence: CASSGTVYNSPLHF.

The chain links TRBV2 to TRBJ1-1; weak D call: TRBD1 (5 bases). The CDR3 is 14 amino acids. Trimming left V 3 bases short and J 3 bases short, with 11 bases between. Germline CDR1 and CDR2: SNHLY and FYNNEI. The CDR3 DNA follows: TGTGCCAGCAGTGAGCAGGGATCGGACACTGAAGCTTTCTTT. Residues: CASSEQGSDTEAFF.

This clone was detected a few times. The rearrangement links TRBV7-8 to TRBJ2-2; 8 nucleotides line up with TRBD1. The J segment lost 2 bases and the V segment lost 4 bases, leaving 6 bases of the junction unmatched. The CDR3 consists of 16 residues. Germline V lookup: CDR1 SGHVS, CDR2 FQNEAQ. Here the CDR3 reads CASSSWTGINTGELFF. DNA for the CDR3: TGTGCCAGCAGCTCTTGGACAGGGATTAACACCGGGGAGCTGTTTTTT.

This clone was counted between two and nine times. CDR3 sequence reads: CASSALLEQFF. The CDR3 DNA follows: TGTGCCAGCAGCGCCCTTCTTGAGCAGTTCTTC. V usage is TRBV6-1 and J usage is TRBJ2-1; D not certain. The V gene's germline CDR1 is MNHNS and CDR2 SASEGT. The germline V and J ends were trimmed by 6 bases and 9 bases, with 9 bases remaining between them. The CDR3 is 11 residues long.

This clone was counted once. The rearrangement uses TRBV6-1 and TRBJ2-2; 11 positions match TRBD1. Trimming took 9 bases from V and 5 from J; bases not matched to a gene: 5. Germline V CDR1 and CDR2: MNHNS, SASEGT. This CDR3 contains 14 residues. CDR3 protein: CASADRGRTGELFF. CDR3 DNA sequence: TGTGCCAGTGCGGACAGGGGGCGTACCGGGGAGCTGTTTTTT.

The chain joins TRBV4-2 to TRBJ1-3; no firm D call. The V gene's germline CDR1 is LGHNA and CDR2 YNFKEQ. Trimming took off 0 bases at V and 4 bases at J, with 7 bases between the two ends. The CDR3 totals 14 residues. CDR3: CASSQEITGNTIYF. The DNA of the CDR3 is TGTGCCAGCAGCCAAGAGATTACAGGAAACACCATATATTTT.

The chain carries TRBV6-5 and TRBJ2-2; tentative D call: TRBD2 (6 bases). The CDR3 loop spans 16 amino acids. V was shortened by 2 bases and J by 5 bases, with 15 bases between the two germline ends. Germline CDR1 and CDR2: MNHEY and SVGAGI. The chain's CDR3 is CASSYGGTGWTGELFF. The CDR3 DNA reads as TGTGCCAGCAGTTACGGGGGGACCGGGTGGACCGGGGAGCTGTTTTTT.

The sample holds a few counts of this clone. The genes are TRBV7-2 and TRBJ2-5, with TRBD2 as a possible D gene (5 bases). The CDR3 length is 17 residues. Germline V gene lookup returns CDR1 SGHTA and CDR2 FQGNSA. V shed 5 bases and J shed 1 base, with 20 bases lying between them. The CDR3 sequence: CASSRERSSARQETQYF. CDR3 DNA: TGTGCCAGCAGCCGGGAAAGATCCTCCGCCCGCCAAGAGACCCAGTACTTC.

The chain recombines TRBV7-3 with TRBJ1-1, with 10 bases that match TRBD1. Germline lookup yields CDR1 SGHTA and CDR2 FQGTGA. Trimming took 5 bases from V and 3 from J; bases not matched to a gene: 9. The CDR3 has 16 amino acids. The CDR3 sequence: CASSPDRGLGYTEAFF. DNA of the CDR3: TGTGCCAGCAGCCCCGACAGGGGGCTTGGGTACACTGAAGCTTTCTTT.

The V and J genes are TRBV4-3 and TRBJ1-1; tentative D call: TRBD1 (5 bases). The ends were cut back, 0 bases at V and 5 bases at J, with 22 bases in the middle. The germline V gene encodes CDR1 LGHNA and CDR2 YSLEER. The CDR3 extends over 18 amino acids. The CDR3: CASSQDGWDQAGLTEAFF. CDR3 nucleotide sequence: TGCGCCAGCAGCCAAGATGGGTGGGACCAGGCGGGCTTAACTGAAGCTTTCTTT.

The chain carries TRBV6-1 and TRBJ2-3, with 10 nucleotides matching TRBD2. From germline, CDR1 is MNHNS and CDR2 SASEGT. Trimming removed 6 bases from V and 5 bases from J; junction bases left unmatched: 5. CDR3 length: 14 amino acids. The CDR3 region has the DNA TGTGCCAGCAGCCCGGGACTAGCGATAGATACGCAGTATTTT. Residues: CASSPGLAIDTQYF.

This clone occurred a few times. V is TRBV10-1 and J is TRBJ2-5; D unclear. Germline lookup yields CDR1 WNHNN and CDR2 SYGVQD (reference sequence). V lost 2 bases, J lost 0 bases, and 10 bases lay in between. The CDR3 length is 15 residues. CDR3 amino acids: CASSEGRANQETQYF. In nucleotides, the CDR3 is TGCGCCAGCAGTGAGGGTCGGGCGAACCAAGAGACCCAGTACTTC.